This T cell receptor (beta chain) originates from a study of liver allograft versus peripheral blood T cells. Overall study: Within transplanted livers, the T cell receptor repertoires were examined and compared against the repertoires present in the peripheral blood of liver transplant recipients. Findings of the study overall: Repertoires found inside liver allografts reportedly differed from T cell receptor repertoires in peripheral blood.

The CDR3 extends over 18 amino acids. Trimming pared 4 bases from V and 2 bases from J, leaving 23 bases between. Germline lookup yields CDR1 MNHEY and CDR2 SVGEGT. MiXCR, applied by TCRdb to the reads, yields one record per CDR3 protein. The table records approximately 15,000 distinct CDR3 sequences, 22% of them present only once. Comments on this clonotype: As yet, its antigen is unknown.

The chain combines TRBV6-2 or TRBV6-3 with TRBJ1-2; the D gene is possibly TRBD1 (6 bases). The TCR comes from a human patient who had a liver transplant. The graft donor may account for some of the T cells. The CDR3 DNA reads as TGTGCCAGCAGTTTGAGTGGGACACGACCTACGGGAAACTATGGCTACACCTTC. Amino acids: CASSLSGTRPTGNYGYTF.